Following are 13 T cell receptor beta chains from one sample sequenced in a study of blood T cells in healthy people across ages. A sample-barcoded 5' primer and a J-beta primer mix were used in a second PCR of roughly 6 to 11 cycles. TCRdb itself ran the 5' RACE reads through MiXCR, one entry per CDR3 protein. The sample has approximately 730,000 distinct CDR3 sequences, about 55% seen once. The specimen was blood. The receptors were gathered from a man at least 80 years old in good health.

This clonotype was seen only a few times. The CDR3 reads CSVGGFDVSYEQYF. CDR3 DNA: TGCAGCGTTGGAGGATTCGACGTATCCTACGAGCAGTACTTC. The chain joins TRBV29-1 to TRBJ2-7; no clear D. The germline V gene encodes CDR1 SQVTM and CDR2 ANQGSEA. The CDR3 is 14 residues long. The ends were cut back, 4 bases at V and 1 base at J, with 14 bases in the middle.

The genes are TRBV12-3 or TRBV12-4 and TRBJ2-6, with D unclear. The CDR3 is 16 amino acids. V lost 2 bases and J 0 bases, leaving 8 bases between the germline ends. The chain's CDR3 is CASSLLSASGANVLTF. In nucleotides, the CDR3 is TGTGCCAGCAGTTTACTCTCGGCCTCTGGGGCCAACGTCCTGACTTTC.

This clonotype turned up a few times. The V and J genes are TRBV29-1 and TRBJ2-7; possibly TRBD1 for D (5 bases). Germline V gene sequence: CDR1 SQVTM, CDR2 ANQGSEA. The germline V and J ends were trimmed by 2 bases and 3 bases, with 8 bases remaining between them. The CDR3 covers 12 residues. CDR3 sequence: CSVEQGSYEQYF. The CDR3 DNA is TGCAGCGTTGAACAGGGCAGCTACGAGCAGTACTTC.

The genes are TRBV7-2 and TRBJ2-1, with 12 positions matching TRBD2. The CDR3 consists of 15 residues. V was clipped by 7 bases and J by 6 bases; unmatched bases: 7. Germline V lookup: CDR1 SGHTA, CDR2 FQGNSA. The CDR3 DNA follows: TGTGCCAGCAACTCGACTAGCGGGAGCTCCAATGAGCAGTTCTTC. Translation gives CASNSTSGSSNEQFF.

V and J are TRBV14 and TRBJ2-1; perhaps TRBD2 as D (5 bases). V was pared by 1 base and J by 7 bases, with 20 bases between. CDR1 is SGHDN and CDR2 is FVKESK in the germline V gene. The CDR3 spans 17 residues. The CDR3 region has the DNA TGTGCCAGCAGCCAAGTATTCGGCCAGACTATTAGGAATGAGCAGTTCTTC. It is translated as CASSQVFGQTIRNEQFF.

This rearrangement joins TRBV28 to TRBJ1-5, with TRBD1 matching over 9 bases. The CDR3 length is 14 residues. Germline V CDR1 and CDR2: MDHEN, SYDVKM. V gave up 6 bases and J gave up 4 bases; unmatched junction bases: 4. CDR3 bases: TGTGCCAGCAGCACGGGACAGGGTAATCAGCCCCAGCATTTT. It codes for CASSTGQGNQPQHF.

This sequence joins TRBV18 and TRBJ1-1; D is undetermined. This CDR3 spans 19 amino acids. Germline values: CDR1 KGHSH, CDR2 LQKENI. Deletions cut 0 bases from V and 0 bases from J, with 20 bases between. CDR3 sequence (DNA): TGTGCCAGCTCACCACCGGGCTTATCAGGATGTGGGATGAACACTGAAGCTTTCTTT. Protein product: CASSPPGLSGCGMNTEAFF.

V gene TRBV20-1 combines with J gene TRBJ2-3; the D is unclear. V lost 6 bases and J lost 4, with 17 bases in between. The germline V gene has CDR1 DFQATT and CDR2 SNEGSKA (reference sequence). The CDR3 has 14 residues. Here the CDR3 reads CSAKTLGFSDTQYF. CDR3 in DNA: TGCAGTGCGAAGACTCTCGGATTTTCAGATACGCAGTATTTT.

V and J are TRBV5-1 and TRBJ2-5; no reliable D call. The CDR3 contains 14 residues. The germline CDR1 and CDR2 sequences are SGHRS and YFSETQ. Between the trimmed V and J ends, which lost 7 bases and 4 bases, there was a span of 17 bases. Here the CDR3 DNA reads TGCGCCAGCGGGTTTTTTGGGGATGGAGAGACCCAGTACTTC. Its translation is CASGFFGDGETQYF.

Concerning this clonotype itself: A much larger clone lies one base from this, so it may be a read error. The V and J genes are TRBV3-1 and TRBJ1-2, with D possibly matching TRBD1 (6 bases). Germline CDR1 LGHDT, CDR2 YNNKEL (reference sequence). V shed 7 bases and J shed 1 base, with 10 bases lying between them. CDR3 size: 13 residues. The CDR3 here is CASNQGLNYGYTF. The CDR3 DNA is TGTGCCAGCAACCAGGGGCTTAACTATGGCTACACCTTC.

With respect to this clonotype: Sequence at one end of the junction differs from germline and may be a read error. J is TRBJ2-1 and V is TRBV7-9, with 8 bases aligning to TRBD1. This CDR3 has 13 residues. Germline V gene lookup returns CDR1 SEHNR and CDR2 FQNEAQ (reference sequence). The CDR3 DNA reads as TGTACCAGCGGACTCTCAGGGGGCAGTGAGCAGTTCTTC. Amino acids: CTSGLSGGSEQFF.

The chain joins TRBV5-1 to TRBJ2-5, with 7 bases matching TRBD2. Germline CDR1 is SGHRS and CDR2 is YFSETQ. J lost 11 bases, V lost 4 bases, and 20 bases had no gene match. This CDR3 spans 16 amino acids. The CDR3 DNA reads TGCGCCAGCAGCATCGGACCAGCGGGAACCTACAATGAGCAGTACTTC. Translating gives CASSIGPAGTYNEQYF.

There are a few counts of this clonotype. CDR3 residues: CASSLWEGASGRRYNEQFF. DNA for the CDR3: TGTGCCAGCAGTTTATGGGAGGGGGCTAGCGGGAGGAGATACAATGAGCAGTTCTTC. The chain has TRBV28 and TRBJ2-1, with TRBD2 identical over 11 bases. The germline V gene encodes CDR1 MDHEN and CDR2 SYDVKM. With V trimmed by 0 bases and J by 4 bases, 11 bases remained unmatched. The CDR3 is 19 amino acids.